This TCR beta chain was sequenced during a study of OX40 agonist ivuxolimab in advanced cancers. Study-wide results and caveats: Nonresponders, in some cases, also had low normalized T-cell clonal expansion. Antigen specificity was not determined for the expanded peripheral T cells.

On this clone itself: The antigen is undetermined.

The CDR3 sequence is 14 residues long. With 4 bases clipped from V and 2 bases from J, the junction kept 5 bases outside the gene matches. From germline, CDR1 is SGHRS and CDR2 YFSETQ. The method was immunoSEQ multiplex PCR; TCRdb's version includes in-frame clones alone and lacks a portion of them. There are roughly 49,000 clones in the sample; 88% occur only once, and just over 50% lies in the top ten. The chain couples TRBV5-1 to TRBJ1-2, with 7 bases fitting TRBD1. Sequenced material: CD4+ or CD8+ T cells sorted from blood, taken in a trial of the OX40 agonist ivuxolimab. The clonotype originates from an adult with an advanced solid tumor such as melanoma, head and neck, liver or kidney cancer. CDR3 bases: TGCGCCAGCAGCCCAACACAGGGGAACTATGGCTACACCTTC. Its protein is CASSPTQGNYGYTF.